These 32 T cell receptor beta chains originate from one sample sequenced in a study of response to subunit inactivated influenza vaccine. TCRdb itself ran the RT-PCR reads through MiXCR, one entry per CDR3 protein. The sample shows roughly 540,000 distinct CDR3 sequences, 20% to 25% of them seen only once. Separately, the same data were catalogued under a study of T cells expressing NK-cell markers. That paper states: Template switching by 5'RACE with UMIs generated the TCR beta cDNA.

Sequenced material: CD4+ T cells sorted from PBMCs, taken 12 days after vaccination. Source of these receptors: a man between 45 and 60 years old who received an inactivated influenza vaccine.

V gene TRBV7-2 combines with J gene TRBJ2-7, with D possibly matching TRBD1 (6 bases). This CDR3 region has 14 residues. Germline CDR1 and CDR2: SGHTA and FQGNSA. The V end lost 1 base, the J end lost 3 bases, and 10 bases lay between the germline ends. The CDR3 coding sequence is TGTGCCAGCAGCTTAGTACAGGACAGCTACGAGCAGTACTTC. Its translation: CASSLVQDSYEQYF.

CDR3 loop: CASSPFGQGRDQPQHF. CDR3 sequence (DNA): TGTGCCAGCTCACCATTTGGGCAGGGAAGGGATCAGCCCCAGCATTTT. The V gene is TRBV18, the J gene TRBJ1-5, with D possibly matching TRBD1 (5 bases). V lost 2 bases to trimming and J lost 5 bases, with 16 bases between them. The CDR3 extends over 16 amino acids. Germline CDR1 is KGHSH and CDR2 is LQKENI.

This clonotype was recorded a few times. V and J are TRBV4-3 and TRBJ2-3, with 7 bases lining up with TRBD1. The V gene end was trimmed by 1 base and the J gene end by 2 bases; junction bases not matched to a gene: 3. Germline V gives CDR1 LGHNA, CDR2 YSLEER. The CDR3 is 15 residues long. CDR3 sequence reads: CASSQGTGTTDTQYF. The CDR3 DNA reads TGCGCCAGCAGCCAAGGGACAGGTACCACAGATACGCAGTATTTT.

CDR3 nucleotides: TGTGCCAGCAGTTTAAATCGACTAGCGGGGGTCTCCTACGAGCAGTACTTC. Amino acids: CASSLNRLAGVSYEQYF. The rearrangement links TRBV12-3 or TRBV12-4 to TRBJ2-7; 12 positions match TRBD2. V lost 2 bases, J lost 0 bases, and 5 bases stayed unmatched. This CDR3 is 17 amino acids long.

CDR3 nucleotide sequence: TGCGCCAGCAGCCCTACCACGGGTTTAACCTACGAGCAGTACTTC. Translating it yields CASSPTTGLTYEQYF. The J gene is TRBJ2-7, the V gene TRBV5-1; D unresolved. Between the trimmed V and J ends, which lost 4 bases and 2 bases, there was a span of 16 bases. Germline values: CDR1 SGHRS, CDR2 YFSETQ. This CDR3 has 15 residues.

This clonotype was detected many times. The gene calls are TRBV6-2 or TRBV6-3 and TRBJ2-2; TRBD2 might be the D (6 bases). Trimming shortened V by 8 bases and J by 0 bases, and 7 bases separated the two germline ends. In germline, CDR1 is MNHEY, CDR2 SVGEGT. The CDR3 has 13 residues. This CDR3 reads CASRGSNTGELFF. In DNA form, the CDR3 reads TGTGCCAGCCGGGGGTCGAACACCGGGGAGCTGTTTTTT.

The V and J genes are TRBV5-6 and TRBJ2-4; unclear D gene. The CDR3 has 15 residues. Trimming removed 2 bases from V and 3 bases from J, with 12 bases in between. Germline CDR1 and CDR2: SGHDT and YYEEEE. DNA for the CDR3: TGTGCCAGCAGCTTCGAAGCGTCTTTCAAAAACATTCAGTACTTC. Its protein is CASSFEASFKNIQYF. Full variable domain (remainder filled in from reference TRBV5-6 and TRBJ2-4): DAGVTQSPTHLIKTRGQQVTLRCSPKSGHDTVSWYQQALGQGPQFIFQYYEEEERQRGNFPDRFSGHQFPNYSSELNVNALLLGDSALYLCASSFEASFKNIQYFGAGTRLSVL.

This clonotype was detected only a few times. V usage is TRBV5-6 and J usage is TRBJ2-2; D is perhaps TRBD2 (6 bases). Per germline, CDR1 SGHDT and CDR2 YYEEEE. V lost 4 bases and J 0 bases, leaving 16 bases between the germline ends. The CDR3 contains 17 residues. CDR3 residues: CASSATGVFANTGELFF. Here the CDR3 DNA reads TGTGCCAGCAGCGCCACGGGGGTTTTCGCGAACACCGGGGAGCTGTTTTTT.

The chain combines TRBV20-1 with TRBJ1-4; D not resolved. This CDR3 has 14 residues. Germline CDR1 reads DFQATT; CDR2 reads SNEGSKA (reference sequence). The V end was cut by 6 bases, the J end by 0 bases, with 11 bases between. CDR3 coding DNA: TGCAGTGCCCAAACACCTTCAACTAATGAAAAACTGTTTTTT. Its protein product is CSAQTPSTNEKLFF.

This clonotype was counted a single time. The chain is built from TRBV5-4 and TRBJ2-5; 8 bases are shared with TRBD1. The CDR3 totals 17 residues. The germline V gene has CDR1 SGHNT and CDR2 YYREEE (reference sequence). Trimming removed 1 base from V and 2 bases from J; junction bases left unmatched: 10. The CDR3 sequence: CASSLLRRTGLQETQYF. CDR3 nucleotide sequence: TGTGCCAGCAGCTTGCTTCGAAGGACAGGGCTTCAAGAGACCCAGTACTTC.

The J gene is TRBJ2-5, the V gene TRBV12-3 or TRBV12-4; 8 bases line up with TRBD1. Trimming took 5 bases from V and 6 from J; bases not matched to a gene: 8. CDR3 length: 14 residues. CDR3 residues: CASSADRELKTQYF. CDR3 in DNA: TGTGCCAGCAGTGCGGACAGGGAGCTGAAGACCCAGTACTTC.

This clonotype appeared many times. V is TRBV12-3 or TRBV12-4 and J is TRBJ1-6; 7 bases are shared with TRBD1. The junction had 4 bases not matched to a gene; V was cut back by 5 bases and J by 3 bases. The CDR3 spans 15 residues. The CDR3 DNA reads as TGTGCCAGCAGTCTAAGGACAGGCTATAATTCACCCCTCCACTTT. Its protein is CASSLRTGYNSPLHF.

The chain combines TRBV11-2 with TRBJ2-7; D unresolved. CDR3 length equals 15 residues. V dropped 3 bases and J dropped 4 bases, with 16 bases sitting between them. Per the germline V gene, CDR1 is SGHAT and CDR2 is FQNNGV. The CDR3 nucleotides are TGTGCCAGCAGCTTTGTGACGCCTGGACCATACGAGCAGTACTTC. Translated: CASSFVTPGPYEQYF.

The rearrangement uses TRBV12-3 or TRBV12-4 and TRBJ2-1; unclear D gene. Trimming cost V 5 bases and J 2 bases, with 13 bases left between them. The CDR3 spans 15 residues. CDR3 bases: TGTGCCAGCAGTCAATACGCCGCGGCCTACAATGAGCAGTTCTTC. Translating it yields CASSQYAAAYNEQFF.

This chain links TRBV7-9 with TRBJ1-1; D uncertain. Germline V gene lookup returns CDR1 SEHNR and CDR2 FQNEAQ (reference sequence). The V end lost 2 bases, the J end lost 1 base, and 11 bases lay between the germline ends. The CDR3 is made up of 15 amino acids. The CDR3 DNA reads TGTGCCAGCAGCTTACTTACGGGTTGGAACACTGAAGCTTTCTTT. Protein: CASSLLTGWNTEAFF.

This clonotype was picked up a small number of times. The CDR3 protein is CDSSRDIGQGQNIQYF. In nucleotides, the CDR3 is TGTGACTCCAGCAGAGACATAGGACAGGGGCAAAACATTCAGTACTTC. V and J are TRBV15 and TRBJ2-4; 9 positions agree with TRBD1. The CDR3 sequence is 16 residues long. Germline V gives CDR1 LNHNV, CDR2 YYDKDF (reference sequence).

This clonotype occurred a few times. The chain recombines TRBV15 with TRBJ2-1; D remains ambiguous. This CDR3 region has 14 residues. V gave up 0 bases and J gave up 14 bases, with 17 bases separating them. Germline V CDR1 and CDR2: LNHNV, YYDKDF (reference sequence). CDR3 amino acids: CATSRDYILVEEFF. The CDR3, as DNA: TGTGCCACCAGCAGAGATTATATTTTAGTAGAGGAGTTCTTC. Full variable domain (rest looked up from reference TRBV15 and TRBJ2-1): DAMVIQNPRYQVTQFGKPVTLSCSQTLNHNVMYWYQQKSSQAPKLLFHYYDKDFNNEADTPDNFQSRRPNTSFCFLDIRSPGLGDTAMYLCATSRDYILVEEFFGPGTRLTVL.

V usage is TRBV5-1 and J usage is TRBJ1-6, with a weak D call TRBD1 (5 bases). CDR1 SGHRS and CDR2 YFSETQ come from the germline V gene. V was cut by 4 bases and J by 7 bases, with 12 bases left in between. This CDR3 has 14 residues. CDR3 nucleotide sequence: TGCGCCAGCAGCCCGAACAGGATAAATTCACCCCTCCACTTT. Its translation: CASSPNRINSPLHF.

In its sample, this clonotype was seen a few times. The rearrangement joins TRBV28 to TRBJ1-5, with D perhaps TRBD1 (5 bases). Germline CDR1 MDHEN, CDR2 SYDVKM. The germline V and J ends were trimmed by 4 bases and 2 bases, with 15 bases remaining between them. CDR3 length equals 16 residues. CDR3 residues: CASSSPGGIRNQPQHF. CDR3 in DNA: TGTGCCAGCAGTTCCCCCGGGGGGATTCGCAATCAGCCCCAGCATTTT. The entire variable domain, with the rest obtained from reference TRBV28 and TRBJ1-5, is as follows: DVKVTQSSRYLVKRTGEKVFLECVQDMDHENMFWYRQDPGLGLRLIYFSYDVKMKEKGDIPEGYSVSREKKERFSLILESASTNQTSMYLCASSSPGGIRNQPQHFGDGTRLSIL.

The chain uses TRBV28 and TRBJ2-1; 8 positions match TRBD1. The junction had 11 bases not matched to a gene; V was cut back by 1 base and J by 0 bases. Germline CDR1 and CDR2: MDHEN and SYDVKM. The CDR3 is 19 residues long. CDR3 sequence reads: CASSLYPTGAPSSYNEQFF. CDR3 bases: TGTGCCAGCAGTTTATACCCGACAGGGGCCCCCAGCTCCTACAATGAGCAGTTCTTC.

There are a few counts of this clonotype. The chain joins TRBV7-6 to TRBJ1-6; D not certain. Germline V gene data show CDR1 as SGHVS and CDR2 as FNYEAQ. The CDR3 extends over 15 amino acids. V lost 5 bases and J 4 bases, leaving 12 bases between the germline ends. CDR3 protein: CASSPLDHYNSPLHF. CDR3 nucleotide sequence: TGTGCCAGCAGCCCGCTTGACCATTATAATTCACCCCTCCACTTT.

This chain connects TRBV29-1 to TRBJ1-3; D unclear. The CDR3 consists of 14 residues. Germline values: CDR1 SQVTM, CDR2 ANQGSEA. V was clipped by 4 bases and J by 1 base, with 11 bases between them. Written as DNA, the CDR3 is TGCAGCGTTGGGCGGCAAGGGTCTGGAAACACCATATATTTT. Protein sequence: CSVGRQGSGNTIYF.

This clonotype was seen a handful of times. The chain employs TRBV29-1 and TRBJ1-5, with TRBD1 matching 7 bases. The CDR3 has 14 residues. CDR1 SQVTM and CDR2 ANQGSEA come from the germline V gene. The V segment lost 6 bases and the J segment 2 bases; nucleotides outside the gene matches: 7. CDR3 nucleotide sequence: TGCAGCGTGATGACAGGGAATGGCAATCAGCCCCAGCATTTT. Residues: CSVMTGNGNQPQHF.

The V gene is TRBV2, the J gene TRBJ1-4; D ambiguous. V was trimmed by 2 bases and J by 13 bases, leaving 8 bases between them. Germline assignment: CDR1 SNHLY and CDR2 FYNNEI. The CDR3 sequence is 11 residues long. The CDR3 nucleotides read TGTGCCAGCAGTGAACGGAGCATACTGTTTTTT. Protein product: CASSERSILFF.

Many counts were recorded for this clonotype. The rearrangement joins TRBV29-1 to TRBJ2-7; D ambiguous. V was shortened by 4 bases and J by 2 bases, with 12 bases between the two germline ends. The germline V gene encodes CDR1 SQVTM and CDR2 ANQGSEA. The CDR3 covers 13 residues. CDR3 residues: CSVVGQVPYEQYF. CDR3 bases: TGCAGCGTTGTCGGTCAAGTCCCCTACGAGCAGTACTTC.

The chain has TRBV6-2 or TRBV6-3 and TRBJ2-1; D is undetermined. The germline gives CDR1 MNHEY, CDR2 SVGEGT. V was trimmed by 5 bases and J by 0 bases, leaving 11 bases between them. There are 15 residues in the CDR3. In nucleotides, the CDR3 is TGTGCCAGCAGTCAGCTTGGTAGCTCCTACAATGAGCAGTTCTTC. The encoded protein is CASSQLGSSYNEQFF.

A few counts support this clonotype. The V gene is TRBV6-4, the J gene TRBJ2-3; no clear D. CDR3 length equals 15 residues. Germline CDR1 and CDR2: MRHNA and SNTAGT. Trimming shortened V by 4 bases and J by 0 bases, and 11 bases separated the two germline ends. The CDR3: CASSAGLASTDTQYF. The CDR3 DNA reads as TGTGCCAGCAGTGCCGGTTTGGCTAGCACAGATACGCAGTATTTT.

The V call is TRBV10-3, the J call TRBJ2-7; D is perhaps TRBD1 or TRBD2 (6 bases each). Germline-derived CDR1 and CDR2 are ENHRY and SYGVKD. This CDR3 is built from 12 residues. V lost 10 bases and J lost 3, with 13 bases in between. This CDR3 reads CATEGGGYEQYF. The CDR3 coding sequence is TGTGCCACCGAGGGGGGTGGCTACGAGCAGTACTTC.

The chain uses TRBV7-4 and TRBJ1-3; D gene ambiguous. V gave up 2 bases and J gave up 4 bases, with 21 bases separating them. Germline CDR1 SGHVT, CDR2 SQSDAQ. CDR3 length equals 18 residues. CDR3 nucleotides: TGTGCCAGCAGCTTATTGGTTCGGTCGAGGGCGAGAGGAAACACCATATATTTT. Amino acids: CASSLLVRSRARGNTIYF.

The rearrangement links TRBV5-1 to TRBJ2-5, with TRBD2 matching over 12 bases. Germline V gene data show CDR1 as SGHRS and CDR2 as YFSETQ. The CDR3 consists of 16 residues. V dropped 0 bases and J dropped 5; count of bases not matched to a gene: 5. The CDR3 DNA reads TGCGCCAGCAGCTTGGGCCCGACTAGCGGGAGTGAGACCCAGTACTTC. Translating it yields CASSLGPTSGSETQYF.

The J gene is TRBJ2-5, the V gene TRBV7-9, with 12 bases aligning to TRBD1. Germline CDR1 and CDR2: SEHNR and FQNEAQ (reference sequence). The CDR3 extends over 15 amino acids. V shed 5 bases and J 3 bases; nucleotides not matched to a gene: 4. The CDR3 coding sequence is TGTGCCAGCAGCCCCGGGACAGGGGGCAAAGAGACCCAGTACTTC. This gives the protein CASSPGTGGKETQYF.

This clonotype was counted ten times or more. CDR3 protein: CASSYSYGQGNSPLHF. CDR3 in DNA: TGTGCCAGCAGTTACTCGTACGGACAAGGGAATTCACCCCTCCACTTT. The chain joins TRBV6-5 to TRBJ1-6; D is possibly TRBD1 (5 bases). The V end was cut by 0 bases, the J end by 7 bases, with 13 bases between. Germline CDR1 reads MNHEY; CDR2 reads SVGAGI. The CDR3 covers 16 residues.